This T cell receptor (beta chain) derives from a study of cytomegalovirus exposure and HLA in healthy donors. Study-wide results and caveats: The sole available immune exposure information was CMV serostatus.

This clone came up once. The antigen remains unidentified. Germline V CDR1 and CDR2: MRHNA, SNTAGT. The CDR3 spans 16 residues. J gave up 0 bases and V 5 bases, and 6 bases lay outside the gene matches. The PCR made use of 60 Vbeta and 13 Jbeta primers. The data were produced by immunoSEQ multiplex PCR, yet TCRdb's version contains in-frame clones alone and is incomplete. The sample lists about 170,000 clones, 70% to 80% occurring once. The TCR comes from a woman in her forties or fifties in good health and CMV-seronegative. The sequenced sample consisted of PBMCs. The chain uses TRBV6-4 and TRBJ2-3; 9 bases fit TRBD2. The CDR3 sequence is CASSPSAGGSTDTQYF. CDR3 DNA sequence: TGTGCCAGCAGTCCAAGCGCGGGAGGGAGCACAGATACGCAGTATTTT.